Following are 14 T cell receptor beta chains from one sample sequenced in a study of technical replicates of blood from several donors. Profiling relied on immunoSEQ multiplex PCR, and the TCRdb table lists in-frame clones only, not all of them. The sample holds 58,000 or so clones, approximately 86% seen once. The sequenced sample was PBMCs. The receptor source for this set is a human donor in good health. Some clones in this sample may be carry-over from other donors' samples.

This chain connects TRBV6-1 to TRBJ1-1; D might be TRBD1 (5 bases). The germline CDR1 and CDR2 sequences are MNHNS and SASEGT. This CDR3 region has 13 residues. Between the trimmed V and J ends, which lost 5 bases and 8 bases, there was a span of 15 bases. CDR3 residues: CASSPIRQGEAFF. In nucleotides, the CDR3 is TGTGCCAGCAGTCCCATCCGGCAGGGAGAAGCTTTCTTT.

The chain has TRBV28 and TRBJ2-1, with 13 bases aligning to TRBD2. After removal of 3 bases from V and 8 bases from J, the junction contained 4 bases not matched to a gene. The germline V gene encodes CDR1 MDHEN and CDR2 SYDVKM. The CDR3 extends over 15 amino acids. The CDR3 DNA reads TGTGCCAGCAGTTTGGCGACTAGCGGGAGGTATGAGCAGTTCTTC. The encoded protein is CASSLATSGRYEQFF.

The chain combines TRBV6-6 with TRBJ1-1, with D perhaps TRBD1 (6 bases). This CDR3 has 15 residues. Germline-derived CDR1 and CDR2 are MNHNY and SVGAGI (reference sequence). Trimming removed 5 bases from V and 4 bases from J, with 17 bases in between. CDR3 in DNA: TGTGCCAGCAGTCGTGGTACAGGGACGGGCACTGAAGCTTTCTTT. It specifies CASSRGTGTGTEAFF.

The CDR3 region is CAASVGRGAYEQYF. CDR3 nucleotides: TGTGCCGCCTCAGTGGGGCGGGGGGCTTACGAGCAGTACTTC. V and J are TRBV10-3 and TRBJ2-7, with 8 bases lining up with TRBD2. The length of the CDR3 is 14 residues. V shed 11 bases and J 4 bases; nucleotides not matched to a gene: 13. Germline V CDR1 and CDR2: ENHRY, SYGVKD.

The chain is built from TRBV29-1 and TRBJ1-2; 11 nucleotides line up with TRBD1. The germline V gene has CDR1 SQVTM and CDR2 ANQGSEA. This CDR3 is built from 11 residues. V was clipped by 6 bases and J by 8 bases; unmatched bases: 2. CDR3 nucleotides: TGCAGCGTAAGGACAGGGGGCGGCTACACCTTC. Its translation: CSVRTGGGYTF.

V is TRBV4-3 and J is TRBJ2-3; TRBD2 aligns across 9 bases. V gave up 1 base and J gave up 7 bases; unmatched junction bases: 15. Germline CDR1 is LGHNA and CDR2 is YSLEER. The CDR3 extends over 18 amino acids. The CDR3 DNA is TGCGCCAGCAGCCAAGGGTTCGATTGGCGGGGGGGCGGGAATACGCAGTATTTT. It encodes CASSQGFDWRGGGNTQYF.

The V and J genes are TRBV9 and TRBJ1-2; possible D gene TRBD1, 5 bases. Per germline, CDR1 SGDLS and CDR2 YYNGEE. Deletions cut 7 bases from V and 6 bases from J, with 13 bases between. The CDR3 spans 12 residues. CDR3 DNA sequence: TGTGCCAGCGACAGTCTTAGAGATGGCTACACCTTC. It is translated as CASDSLRDGYTF.

CDR3 loop: CASSQDSSGGRKGEQYF. CDR3 bases: TGCGCCAGCAGCCAAGACTCCTCTGGCGGGAGAAAGGGAGAGCAGTACTTC. The chain carries TRBV4-3 and TRBJ2-7, with TRBD2 identical over 7 bases. This CDR3 has 17 residues. Germline assignment: CDR1 LGHNA and CDR2 YSLEER. V shed 0 bases and J 7 bases; nucleotides not matched to a gene: 15.

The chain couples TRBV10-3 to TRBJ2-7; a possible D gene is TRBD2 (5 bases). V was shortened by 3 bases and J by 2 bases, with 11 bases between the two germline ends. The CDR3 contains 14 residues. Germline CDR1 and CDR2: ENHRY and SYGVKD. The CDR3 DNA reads TGTGCCATCAGTGAATTGAGCGGCCCCTACGAGCAGTACTTC. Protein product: CAISELSGPYEQYF.

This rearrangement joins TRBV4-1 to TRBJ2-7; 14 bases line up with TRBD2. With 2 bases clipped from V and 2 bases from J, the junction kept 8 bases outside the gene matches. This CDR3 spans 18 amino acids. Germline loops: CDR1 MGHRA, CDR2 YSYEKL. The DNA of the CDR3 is TGCGCCAGCAGCCAAATCCCGGGACTAGCGGGGGAAACCTACGAGCAGTACTTC. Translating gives CASSQIPGLAGETYEQYF.

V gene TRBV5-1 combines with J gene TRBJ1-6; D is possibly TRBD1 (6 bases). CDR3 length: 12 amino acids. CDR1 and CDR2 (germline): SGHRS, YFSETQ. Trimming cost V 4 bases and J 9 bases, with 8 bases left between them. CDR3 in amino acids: CASSQDSSPLHF. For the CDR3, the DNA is TGCGCCAGCAGCCAGGACAGTTCACCCCTCCACTTT.

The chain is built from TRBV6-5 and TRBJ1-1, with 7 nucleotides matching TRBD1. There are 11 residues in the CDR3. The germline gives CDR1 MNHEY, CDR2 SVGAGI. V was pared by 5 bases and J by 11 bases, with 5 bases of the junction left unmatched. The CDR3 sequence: CASSAQGGAFF. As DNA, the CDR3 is TGTGCCAGCAGTGCCCAGGGGGGCGCTTTCTTT.

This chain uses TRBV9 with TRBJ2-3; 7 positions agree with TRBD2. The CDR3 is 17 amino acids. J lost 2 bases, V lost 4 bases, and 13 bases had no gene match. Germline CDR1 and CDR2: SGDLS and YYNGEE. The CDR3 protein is CASSPRDYHPITDTQYF. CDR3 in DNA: TGTGCCAGCAGCCCCCGGGACTACCATCCGATCACAGATACGCAGTATTTT. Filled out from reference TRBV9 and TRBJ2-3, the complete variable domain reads DSGVTQTPKHLITATGQRVTLRCSPRSGDLSVYWYQQSLDQGLQFLIQYYNGEERAKGNILERFSAQQFPDLHSELNLSSLELGDSALYFCASSPRDYHPITDTQYFGPGTRLTVL.

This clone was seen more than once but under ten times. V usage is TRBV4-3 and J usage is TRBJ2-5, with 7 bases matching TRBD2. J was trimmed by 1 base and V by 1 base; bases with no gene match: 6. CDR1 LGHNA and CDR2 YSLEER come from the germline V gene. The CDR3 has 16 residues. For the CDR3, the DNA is TGCGCCAGCAGCCAAGGGTCGGGGGGTACCCAAGAGACCCAGTACTTC. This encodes CASSQGSGGTQETQYF.